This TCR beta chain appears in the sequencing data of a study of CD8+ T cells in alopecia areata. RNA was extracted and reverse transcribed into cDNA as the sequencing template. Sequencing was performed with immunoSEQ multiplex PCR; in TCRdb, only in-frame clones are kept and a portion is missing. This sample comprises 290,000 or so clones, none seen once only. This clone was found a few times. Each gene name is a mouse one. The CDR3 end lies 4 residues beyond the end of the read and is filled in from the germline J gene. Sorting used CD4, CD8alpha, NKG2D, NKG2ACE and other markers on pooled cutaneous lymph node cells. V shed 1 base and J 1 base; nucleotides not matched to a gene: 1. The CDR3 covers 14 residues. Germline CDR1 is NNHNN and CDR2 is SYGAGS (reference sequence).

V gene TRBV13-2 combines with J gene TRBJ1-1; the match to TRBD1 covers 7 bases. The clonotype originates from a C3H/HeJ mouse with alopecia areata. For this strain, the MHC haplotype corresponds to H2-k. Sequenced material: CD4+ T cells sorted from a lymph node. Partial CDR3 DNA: TGTGCCAGCGGTGATTACAGGGGAAACACA. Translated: CASGDYRGNT. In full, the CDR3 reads CASGDYRGNTEVFF.